One and the same sample provided the 14 T cell receptor beta chains below, sequenced in a study of cytomegalovirus exposure and HLA in healthy donors. 13 Jbeta primers and 60 Vbeta primers were used for the PCR. Here immunoSEQ multiplex PCR was the method, and the copy in TCRdb shows in-frame clones only, minus some. The sample spans under 65,000 clones; the ten largest clones claim approximately 6.8%. Input material: PBMCs. All receptors come from a woman aged 40 to 50 in good health and CMV-seronegative.

The CDR3 bases are TGTGCCAGCAGCGTAGGGACTAGCGGGACGGCGGATACGCAGTATTTT. Protein product: CASSVGTSGTADTQYF. This chain connects TRBV9 to TRBJ2-3; 12 bases map to TRBD2. CDR3 length: 16 residues. J was trimmed by 6 bases and V by 0 bases; bases with no gene match: 5. CDR1 is SGDLS, CDR2 YYNGEE, per germline.

V gene TRBV13 combines with J gene TRBJ1-2; D unresolved. This CDR3 contains 12 residues. From germline, CDR1 is PRHDT and CDR2 FYEKMQ (reference sequence). Trimming took off 1 base at V and 7 bases at J, with 7 bases between the two ends. For the CDR3, the DNA is TGTGCCAGCAGCTTAGATCTAGGTGGCTACACCTTC. It translates to CASSLDLGGYTF.

V and J are TRBV19 and TRBJ1-5; D is perhaps TRBD1 (5 bases). The germline V gene encodes CDR1 LNHDA and CDR2 SQIVND (reference sequence). The CDR3 spans 14 residues. Deletions cut 6 bases from V and 4 bases from J, with 13 bases between. The chain's CDR3 is CASRRQTINQPQHF. CDR3 nucleotides: TGTGCCAGTAGAAGACAGACGATTAATCAGCCCCAGCATTTT.

The V gene is TRBV28, the J gene TRBJ1-1; perhaps TRBD1 as D (6 bases). V was pared by 2 bases and J by 9 bases, with 16 bases between. The germline V gene encodes CDR1 MDHEN and CDR2 SYDVKM. This CDR3 has 14 amino acids. The CDR3 DNA reads TGTGCCAGCAGTTTAACAGAGAGGGGGAAAAAAGCTTTCTTT. Encoded protein: CASSLTERGKKAFF.

This chain joins TRBV6-1 and TRBJ1-6; D unclear. The V gene lost 3 bases and the J gene lost 6 bases, with 6 bases spanning the gap. CDR3 length: 13 residues. Germline lookup yields CDR1 MNHNS and CDR2 SASEGT. CDR3 nucleotide sequence: TGTGCCAGCAGTGACATGTTTAATTCACCCCTCCACTTT. This gives the protein CASSDMFNSPLHF.

The J gene is TRBJ1-4, the V gene TRBV19, with TRBD1 identical over 10 bases. This CDR3 contains 16 residues. V shed 4 bases, J shed 8 bases, and the junction held 10 bases outside the gene matches. The V gene's germline CDR1 is LNHDA and CDR2 SQIVND (reference sequence). The CDR3 coding sequence is TGTGCCAGTAGTAGCACCCCGGGACAGGGGAAAGAAAAACTGTTTTTT. As protein: CASSSTPGQGKEKLFF.

This chain joins TRBV5-4 and TRBJ2-5, with 10 bases aligning to TRBD1. Germline CDR1 reads SGHNT; CDR2 reads YYREEE (reference sequence). This CDR3 spans 17 amino acids. The trim removed 3 bases at V and 5 bases at J, leaving 13 bases unmatched. CDR3 protein: CASSSPGQGRDGETQYF. Here the CDR3 DNA reads TGTGCCAGCAGCTCACCGGGACAGGGGAGAGATGGCGAGACCCAGTACTTC.

Of note for this clone: Other DNA sequences in the same sample also yield this CDR3. The chain couples TRBV4-2 to TRBJ1-2, with 8 bases aligning to TRBD1. CDR1 and CDR2 from the germline V gene are LGHNA and YNFKEQ. This CDR3 is 13 amino acids long. With V trimmed by 3 bases and J by 6 bases, 3 bases remained unmatched. The CDR3 loop reads CASSQDRADGYTF. The DNA of the CDR3 is TGTGCCAGCAGCCAGGACAGGGCCGATGGCTACACCTTC.

The rearrangement uses TRBV5-1 and TRBJ2-6; D perhaps matches TRBD1 (6 bases). V was cut by 1 base and J by 4 bases, with 15 bases left in between. The CDR3 loop spans 17 amino acids. The germline V gene has CDR1 SGHRS and CDR2 YFSETQ. The CDR3 loop reads CASSLSEGDTGANVLTF. Written as DNA, the CDR3 is TGCGCCAGCAGCTTGAGTGAGGGGGACACGGGGGCCAACGTCCTGACTTTC.

The chain carries TRBV30 and TRBJ1-5; D is unresolved. CDR1 GTSNPN and CDR2 SVGIG come from the germline V gene (reference sequence). Trimming shortened V by 4 bases and J by 5 bases, and 15 bases separated the two germline ends. The CDR3 is 14 amino acids. CDR3: CAWNRGSADQPQHF. CDR3 nucleotide sequence: TGTGCCTGGAATCGAGGGTCCGCCGATCAGCCCCAGCATTTT.

The J gene is TRBJ1-2, the V gene TRBV6-6; D remains ambiguous. The V gene lost 8 bases and the J gene lost 2 bases, with 9 bases spanning the gap. There are 12 residues in the CDR3. Germline V lookup: CDR1 MNHNY, CDR2 SVGAGI (reference sequence). In DNA, the CDR3 is TGTGCCAGCCACCAGGCCAACTATGGCTACACCTTC. It is translated as CASHQANYGYTF.

The chain carries TRBV6-5 and TRBJ2-2, with 13 bases identical to TRBD2. Germline V lookup: CDR1 MNHEY, CDR2 SVGAGI. V shed 2 bases, J shed 5 bases, and the junction held 2 bases outside the gene matches. The CDR3 runs 16 residues. CDR3 in amino acids: CASSYGLAGETGELFF. CDR3 nucleotide sequence: TGTGCCAGCAGTTACGGACTAGCGGGGGAAACCGGGGAGCTGTTTTTT.

The V and J genes are TRBV10-3 and TRBJ1-1; TRBD1 agrees at 7 bases. J lost 12 bases, V lost 2 bases, and 6 bases had no gene match. Per the germline V gene, CDR1 is ENHRY and CDR2 is SYGVKD. The CDR3 contains 12 residues. The CDR3 DNA reads as TGTGCCATCAGTGAGCCGGGACAGCTAACTTTCTTT. This sequence encodes CAISEPGQLTFF.

V and J are TRBV5-1 and TRBJ2-7; TRBD1 might be the D (6 bases). Germline CDR1 SGHRS, CDR2 YFSETQ. V was shortened by 4 bases and J by 6 bases, with 20 bases between the two germline ends. The length of the CDR3 is 15 residues. CDR3: CASSQGWTDVVEQYF. In nucleotides, the CDR3 is TGCGCCAGCAGCCAAGGCTGGACAGACGTTGTCGAGCAGTACTTC.